This is a list of T cell receptor beta chains from one sample in a study of T cell repertoires in cytomegalovirus infection. TCRdb called the reads again in MiXCR, with one record for every CDR3 protein. The profile shows roughly 230,000 distinct CDR3 sequences, approximately 17% of them singletons. Sequences were obtained from CD8+ T cells from PBMCs. All receptors derive from a human donor in good health (CMV status not recorded). Some clones in this sample may be carry-over from other donors' samples. Both conserved end residues are part of each CDR3. A D gene is named only where the DNA matches it firmly. Size tells how often a clone was seen (once, few, many) or the class of an expanded clone, and some rows leave it out.

clone_size cdr3_length j_call d_call v_call cdr3_aa cdr3_nt
many 12 TRBJ2-7 NA TRBV7-4 CASSIHPYEQYF TGTGCCAGCAGTATTCACCCCTACGAGCAGTACTTC
many 16 TRBJ1-5 NA TRBV7-6 CASSLGGWGDSQPQHF TGTGCCAGCAGCTTAGGGGGGTGGGGAGATTCTCAGCCCCAGCATTTT
NA 17 TRBJ1-1 NA TRBV5-1 CASSSNYRAGRITEAFF TGCGCCAGCAGCTCAAACTACCGGGCAGGGAGAATCACTGAAGCTTTCTTT
NA 16 TRBJ2-3 TRBD1 TRBV11-2 CASSHWDRERADTQYF TGTGCCAGCAGCCACTGGGACAGGGAGCGCGCAGATACGCAGTATTTT
many 18 TRBJ2-1 TRBD2 TRBV7-3 CASSLGLAGGFSYNEQFF TGTGCCAGCAGCTTGGGACTAGCGGGGGGTTTTTCCTACAATGAGCAGTTCTTC
NA 17 TRBJ1-2 NA TRBV7-9 CASSLSVNPGPDYGYTF TGTGCCAGCAGCTTATCCGTAAATCCGGGACCTGACTATGGCTACACCTTC
many 14 TRBJ1-3 NA TRBV28 CASSLWSSGNTIYF TGTGCCAGCAGTTTGTGGAGCTCTGGAAACACCATATATTTT
many 15 TRBJ2-7 NA TRBV7-2 CASSLGAGFHYEQYF TGTGCCAGCAGCTTAGGCGCAGGGTTCCACTACGAGCAGTACTTC
many 12 TRBJ1-1 TRBD1 TRBV5-6 CASSEGQAEAFF TGTGCCAGCAGCGAGGGACAGGCTGAAGCTTTCTTT
NA 13 TRBJ2-7 NA TRBV29-1 CSVDGAETGEQYF TGCAGCGTTGATGGGGCCGAAACGGGGGAGCAGTACTTC
many 13 TRBJ1-1 NA TRBV7-6 CASSLALYTEAFF TGTGCCAGCAGCTTAGCGCTTTACACTGAAGCTTTCTTT
many 13 TRBJ2-7 NA TRBV14 CASSQWRSYEQYF TGTGCCAGCAGCCAATGGAGAAGCTACGAGCAGTACTTC
NA 15 TRBJ2-7 NA TRBV6-1 CASSVPRDNTYEQYF TGTGCCAGCAGCGTCCCCCGGGACAACACCTACGAGCAGTACTTC
many 16 TRBJ2-1 TRBD2 TRBV11-2 CASSLDSRGLVNEQFF TGTGCCAGCAGCTTAGATTCGAGGGGACTAGTTAATGAGCAGTTCTTC
few 15 TRBJ2-7 TRBD1 TRBV7-6 CASSSLDRGSYEQYF TGTGCCAGCAGCTCCCTCGACAGGGGGTCCTACGAGCAGTACTTC
NA 16 TRBJ1-5 NA TRBV7-6 CASSPGPPNDYQPQHF TGTGCCAGCAGCCCGGGACCGCCGAATGACTATCAGCCCCAGCATTTT
NA 13 TRBJ2-4 NA TRBV29-1 CSVLPGDENIQYF TGCAGCGTCCTCCCGGGAGATGAAAACATTCAGTACTTC
few 16 TRBJ2-2 NA TRBV7-9 CASSLAPGANTGELFF TGTGCCAGCAGCTTAGCTCCAGGCGCGAACACCGGGGAGCTGTTTTTT
many 16 TRBJ2-1 NA TRBV7-8 CASSLEYSASRNEQFF TGTGCCAGCAGCTTAGAGTATTCGGCTAGCAGAAATGAGCAGTTCTTC
NA 14 TRBJ1-1 TRBD1 TRBV7-9 CASSFPDRDTEAFF TGTGCCAGCAGCTTTCCGGACAGGGACACTGAAGCTTTCTTT
NA 15 TRBJ1-4 NA TRBV4-1 CASSQDLGINEKLFF TGCGCCAGCAGCCAAGATCTCGGGATTAATGAAAAACTGTTTTTT
few 16 TRBJ1-2 TRBD1 TRBV12-3/TRBV12-4 CASSLGRGLSNYGYTF TGTGCCAGCAGTTTGGGCAGGGGGCTCTCTAACTATGGCTACACCTTC
few 17 TRBJ2-1 TRBD1 TRBV7-9 CASSPITGTDRYNEQFF TGTGCCAGCAGCCCGATTACCGGGACAGACCGCTACAATGAGCAGTTCTTC
many 12 TRBJ2-4 TRBD1 TRBV12-3/TRBV12-4 CASSPGQGRVDF TGTGCCAGCAGTCCGGGACAGGGGCGAGTGGACTTC
few 14 TRBJ2-7 TRBD1 TRBV28 CASSYRGSFDEQYF TGTGCCAGCAGTTACAGGGGAAGTTTCGACGAGCAGTACTTC
few 13 TRBJ2-1 NA TRBV29-1 CSVGESSYNEQFF TGCAGCGTTGGAGAGAGCTCCTACAATGAGCAGTTCTTC
many 12 TRBJ2-6 NA TRBV6-2/TRBV6-3 CAAGLGANVLTF TGTGCCGCCGGACTTGGGGCCAACGTCCTGACTTTC
few 12 TRBJ1-4 NA TRBV4-1 CASSQDSEKLFF TGCGCCAGCAGCCAGGACAGTGAAAAACTGTTTTTT
many 14 TRBJ1-6 NA TRBV7-6 CASSRDINNSPLHF TGTGCCAGCAGCCGGGACATTAATAATTCACCCCTCCACTTT
few 14 TRBJ1-1 NA TRBV28 CASSLGGTTTEAFF TGTGCCAGCAGTTTAGGAGGAACCACCACTGAAGCTTTCTTT
few 17 TRBJ1-5 NA TRBV4-1 CASSQDPGAQGNQPQHF TGCGCCAGCAGCCAAGATCCGGGGGCGCAGGGCAATCAGCCCCAGCATTTT
few 15 TRBJ1-1 TRBD1 TRBV7-8 CASSARQGAGTEAFF TGTGCCAGCAGCGCACGTCAGGGGGCAGGCACTGAAGCTTTCTTT
many 15 TRBJ2-1 NA TRBV7-6 CASSLDSNSYNEQFF TGTGCCAGCAGCTTGGACAGCAACTCCTACAATGAGCAGTTCTTC
few 15 TRBJ2-3 NA TRBV7-9 CASSLLAGIADTQYF TGTGCCAGCAGCTTACTGGCGGGGATAGCAGATACGCAGTATTTT
NA 15 TRBJ2-2 NA TRBV7-9 CASSLQGLRTGELFF TGTGCCAGCAGCTTACAGGGTCTAAGGACCGGGGAGCTGTTTTTT
few 15 TRBJ2-7 TRBD2 TRBV4-1 CASSQGPAGAYEQYF TGCGCCAGCAGCCAAGGTCCAGCGGGGGCCTACGAGCAGTACTTC
many 12 TRBJ1-1 NA TRBV20-1 CSAEQGSTEAFF TGCAGTGCTGAGCAGGGTAGCACTGAAGCTTTCTTT
many 13 TRBJ2-1 NA TRBV6-5 CASGAEGTHEQFF TGTGCCAGCGGGGCGGAGGGCACCCATGAGCAGTTCTTC
NA 16 TRBJ2-3 TRBD1 TRBV6-1 CASSPYGTGAEDTQYF TGTGCCAGCAGTCCGTACGGGACAGGGGCTGAAGATACGCAGTATTTT
NA 13 TRBJ1-2 NA TRBV10-3 CAISERPNYGYTF TGTGCCATCAGTGAGAGACCTAACTATGGCTACACCTTC
many 16 TRBJ1-3 NA TRBV2 CASIGDNAFSGNTIYF TGTGCCAGCATTGGGGACAACGCGTTCTCTGGAAACACCATATATTTT
NA 17 TRBJ1-6 TRBD1 TRBV5-1 CASSYQTGSTYNSPLHF TGCGCCAGCAGCTACCAGACAGGGTCGACCTATAATTCACCCCTCCACTTT